Presented here are 20 T cell receptor beta chains from one specimen sequenced in a study of cytomegalovirus exposure and HLA in healthy donors. The protocol was immunoSEQ multiplex PCR, while the TCRdb copy is restricted to in-frame clones and leaves out a portion. The table has 100,000 to 150,000 clones, around 86% seen once. Input material: PBMCs. The receptor source for this set is a woman aged 18-30 years in good health and CMV-seronegative.

V usage is TRBV19 and J usage is TRBJ2-1; 13 bases map to TRBD2. Germline V gives CDR1 LNHDA, CDR2 SQIVND (reference sequence). This CDR3 is built from 18 residues. Trimming cost V 5 bases and J 7 bases; bases outside gene matches: 14. CDR3 sequence: CASSPQPSGLAGANEQFF. DNA for the CDR3: TGTGCCAGTAGTCCTCAACCCTCCGGACTAGCGGGAGCTAATGAGCAGTTCTTC.

The chain joins TRBV4-1 to TRBJ1-1, with TRBD1 as a possible D gene (5 bases). Germline-derived CDR1 and CDR2 are MGHRA and YSYEKL. The V gene lost 2 bases and the J gene lost 1 base, with 11 bases spanning the gap. This CDR3 region has 15 residues. This CDR3 reads CASSQRGTGNTEAFF. In nucleotides, the CDR3 is TGCGCCAGCAGCCAAAGGGGAACGGGGAACACTGAAGCTTTCTTT.

A single count supports this clone. The chain joins TRBV6-5 to TRBJ2-2; D possibly corresponds to TRBD2 (5 bases). V gave up 5 bases and J gave up 5 bases, with 12 bases separating them. Germline V gene sequence: CDR1 MNHEY, CDR2 SVGAGI. This CDR3 comprises 14 residues. The CDR3 DNA sequence: TGTGCCAGCAGTACCCCCGGCGGGACCGGGGAGCTGTTTTTT. It is translated as CASSTPGGTGELFF.

V and J are TRBV6-1 and TRBJ2-7; 9 bases are a match to TRBD1. The CDR3 spans 15 residues. Germline lookup yields CDR1 MNHNS and CDR2 SASEGT. J gave up 1 base and V 1 base, and 2 bases lay outside the gene matches. CDR3 in DNA: TGTGCCAGCAGTGAAGAGGGACAGGGATCCTACGAGCAGTACTTC. Protein sequence: CASSEEGQGSYEQYF.

V is TRBV7-8 and J is TRBJ2-7; possible D gene TRBD1, 5 bases. The CDR3 spans 15 residues. The germline V and J ends were trimmed by 0 bases and 2 bases, with 11 bases remaining between them. Germline assignment: CDR1 SGHVS and CDR2 FQNEAQ. CDR3 in amino acids: CASSLARTTPYEQYF. For the CDR3, the DNA is TGTGCCAGCAGCTTAGCTAGGACAACCCCCTACGAGCAGTACTTC.

The chain couples TRBV7-8 to TRBJ2-5; 10 bases are a match to TRBD1. CDR3 length: 16 residues. Germline values: CDR1 SGHVS, CDR2 FQNEAQ. With V trimmed by 5 bases and J by 5 bases, 11 bases remained unmatched. CDR3 protein: CASSLWTGGVEETQYF. CDR3 DNA: TGTGCCAGCAGCCTTTGGACAGGGGGTGTAGAGGAGACCCAGTACTTC.

This chain joins TRBV9 and TRBJ2-3; 7 positions match TRBD1. Germline CDR1 SGDLS, CDR2 YYNGEE. The CDR3 extends over 15 amino acids. The V gene end was trimmed by 2 bases and the J gene end by 1 base; junction bases not matched to a gene: 4. CDR3: CASSVRGFGTDTQYF. The CDR3 DNA reads as TGTGCCAGCAGCGTCAGGGGGTTTGGCACAGATACGCAGTATTTT.

The chain is built from TRBV28 and TRBJ2-1; 10 bases are a match to TRBD1. Germline CDR1 and CDR2: MDHEN and SYDVKM. The CDR3 is made up of 15 amino acids. V trimming: 6 bases; J trimming: 4 bases; junction bases outside the gene matches: 6. The CDR3 region has the DNA TGTGCCAGCAGCGACAGGGGGCATGGTTACAATGAGCAGTTCTTC. Translation gives CASSDRGHGYNEQFF.

The J gene is TRBJ1-5, the V gene TRBV19, with D unresolved. The germline gives CDR1 LNHDA, CDR2 SQIVND (reference sequence). The CDR3 sequence is 13 residues long. V was pared by 10 bases and J by 3 bases, with 13 bases between. In DNA, the CDR3 is TGTGCCACTTCCGTGAGCCCCAATCAGCCCCAGCATTTT. Translated, it gives CATSVSPNQPQHF.

A word on this clone: The sample has other DNA sequences that encode this CDR3 too. This chain connects TRBV7-9 to TRBJ2-1, with D possibly TRBD2 on 6 matching bases. Trimming removed 3 bases at V and 7 bases at J, with 10 bases between. This CDR3 has 13 residues. Germline CDR1 reads SEHNR; CDR2 reads FQNEAQ (reference sequence). The CDR3 bases are TGTGCCAGCAGCTTGGGTGGGGGGAATGAGCAGTTCTTC. Translating gives CASSLGGGNEQFF.

The rearrangement uses TRBV2 and TRBJ2-5; a weak D match, TRBD2 (6 bases). The CDR3 consists of 15 residues. Germline V gene data show CDR1 as SNHLY and CDR2 as FYNNEI. V was pared by 3 bases and J by 1 base, with 12 bases between. The CDR3 loop reads CASSEVPGVQETQYF. CDR3 nucleotides: TGTGCCAGCAGTGAGGTCCCGGGGGTCCAAGAGACCCAGTACTTC.

This clone was seen just once. The chain carries TRBV27 and TRBJ2-7, with D possibly matching TRBD2 (5 bases). The V end lost 6 bases, the J end lost 2 bases, and 11 bases lay between the germline ends. CDR1 is MNHEY, CDR2 SMNVEV, per germline (reference sequence). The CDR3 has 13 residues. CDR3 coding DNA: TGTGCCAGCAGCCACCAGGAGGCCTACGAGCAGTACTTC. It is translated as CASSHQEAYEQYF.

The rearrangement links TRBV18 to TRBJ1-1; weak D call: TRBD1 (5 bases). Germline values: CDR1 KGHSH, CDR2 LQKENI. There are 15 residues in the CDR3. V shed 2 bases and J shed 5 bases, with 15 bases lying between them. The CDR3 sequence: CASSPVRGAGTEAFF. The CDR3, as DNA: TGTGCCAGCTCACCAGTAAGGGGCGCAGGTACTGAAGCTTTCTTT. The full variable domain, its missing parts supplied by reference TRBV18 and TRBJ1-1, is NAGVMQNPRHLVRRRGQEARLRCSPMKGHSHVYWYRQLPEEGLKFMVYLQKENIIDESGMPKERFSAEFPKEGPSILRIQQVVRGDSAAYFCASSPVRGAGTEAFFGQGTRLTVV.

The rearrangement links TRBV7-6 to TRBJ1-3, with D possibly TRBD1 on 5 matching bases. From germline, CDR1 is SGHVS and CDR2 FNYEAQ. This CDR3 region has 15 residues. Trimming removed 0 bases from V and 1 base from J, with 7 bases in between. The CDR3 DNA follows: TGTGCCAGCAGCTTAGCCACAGGTTCTGGAAACACCATATATTTT. This gives the protein CASSLATGSGNTIYF.

The J gene is TRBJ2-7, the V gene TRBV6-6, with 9 nucleotides matching TRBD2. Germline CDR1 MNHNY, CDR2 SVGAGI (reference sequence). The CDR3 totals 16 residues. With 2 bases clipped from V and 5 bases from J, the junction kept 10 bases outside the gene matches. As DNA, the CDR3 is TGTGCCAGCAGTTACACTTTAGCGGCTAGCGGGAACGAGCAGTACTTC. It encodes CASSYTLAASGNEQYF.

The gene calls are TRBV27 and TRBJ2-3, with D hard to call. The CDR3 totals 12 residues. Germline V gene data show CDR1 as MNHEY and CDR2 as SMNVEV (reference sequence). V was clipped by 7 bases and J by 2 bases, with 7 bases between them. CDR3 nucleotide sequence: TGTGCCAGCACGTCTCTCACAGATACGCAGTATTTT. Protein product: CASTSLTDTQYF.

This rearrangement joins TRBV5-1 to TRBJ2-7, with D possibly TRBD1 on 5 matching bases. CDR1 is SGHRS, CDR2 YFSETQ, per germline. The CDR3 totals 14 residues. V was shortened by 0 bases and J by 3 bases, with 10 bases between the two germline ends. DNA of the CDR3: TGCGCCAGCAGCTTGGCACAGGCCGGCTACGAGCAGTACTTC. Translating it yields CASSLAQAGYEQYF.

This clone was counted only a few times. The chain links TRBV6-4 to TRBJ2-3, with 11 bases that match TRBD1. V shed 2 bases and J 6 bases; nucleotides not matched to a gene: 1. Germline CDR1 reads MRHNA; CDR2 reads SNTAGT. This CDR3 is 14 amino acids long. The CDR3 region is CASSDGQGADTQYF. CDR3 nucleotide sequence: TGTGCCAGCAGTGACGGACAGGGGGCGGATACGCAGTATTTT.

CDR3 nucleotide sequence: TGCGCCAGCAGCCACAGAGCGGGAGCGAGTAATGAGCAGTTCTTC. This gives the protein CASSHRAGASNEQFF. V gene TRBV4-1 combines with J gene TRBJ2-1; 8 nucleotides line up with TRBD2. The trim removed 3 bases at V and 7 bases at J, leaving 8 bases unmatched. This CDR3 comprises 15 residues. Germline CDR1 and CDR2: MGHRA and YSYEKL.

The V gene is TRBV5-4, the J gene TRBJ1-2; TRBD1 agrees at 7 bases. Germline assignment: CDR1 SGHNT and CDR2 YYREEE (reference sequence). The CDR3 runs 13 residues. The ends lost 4 bases at V and 3 bases at J; junction bases unmatched: 3. The DNA for the CDR3 is TGTGCCAGCAGCACCGGGACAGACTATGGCTACACCTTC. It is translated as CASSTGTDYGYTF.